A single sample is the source of the 11 T cell receptor beta chains below, sequenced in a study of identical twins. In TCRdb, the 5' RACE reads were re-called with MiXCR into one record per CDR3 protein. The sample lists hundreds of thousands of distinct CDR3 sequences; 7.5% were seen once. These records were also assigned to another study, of yellow fever vaccine responses in identical twins.

Sequencing was done on a sample of memory (CD45RO+) T cells sorted from blood. Every receptor here comes from a woman under 30 in good health.

The chain couples TRBV20-1 to TRBJ2-4, with 12 bases lining up with TRBD2. With 0 bases clipped from V and 7 bases from J, the junction kept 4 bases outside the gene matches. Germline V gives CDR1 DFQATT, CDR2 SNEGSKA (reference sequence). The CDR3 runs to 15 residues. Written as DNA, the CDR3 is TGCAGTGCTAGAGATCTAGCGGGGGGGCGGAACATTCAGTACTTC. Protein product: CSARDLAGGRNIQYF.

This clonotype was seen more than once but under ten times. A much more abundant neighbour one base away suggests this may be a read error. CDR3 nucleotide sequence: TGTGCCAGAAGGACAGATCGGGTAACCGGGGAGCTGTTTTTT. As protein: CARRTDRVTGELFF. The rearrangement uses TRBV12-3 or TRBV12-4 and TRBJ2-2, with a tentative D call TRBD1 (6 bases). This CDR3 has 14 amino acids. The ends were cut back, 9 bases at V and 5 bases at J, with 16 bases in the middle.

This clonotype was observed many times. This chain uses TRBV20-1 with TRBJ2-7; perhaps TRBD2 as D (5 bases). From germline, CDR1 is DFQATT and CDR2 SNEGSKA (reference sequence). Between the trimmed V and J ends, which lost 3 bases and 7 bases, there was a span of 19 bases. The CDR3 covers 14 residues. The CDR3 DNA is TGCAGTGCTAGGATAAGCGGAGGAGGTGAAGAGCAGTACTTC. Translated: CSARISGGGEEQYF.

This sequence joins TRBV30 and TRBJ2-7, with D maybe TRBD1 (6 bases). V dropped 4 bases and J dropped 2 bases, with 12 bases sitting between them. Per the germline V gene, CDR1 is GTSNPN and CDR2 is SVGIG (reference sequence). This CDR3 spans 13 amino acids. The CDR3 protein is CAWILDSTYEQYF. The DNA for the CDR3 is TGTGCCTGGATATTGGACAGCACCTACGAGCAGTACTTC. The full variable domain, its missing parts supplied by reference TRBV30 and TRBJ2-7, is SQTIHQWPATLVQPVGSPLSLECTVEGTSNPNLYWYRQAAGRGLQLLFYSVGIGQISSEVPQNLSASRPQDRQFILSSKKLLLSDSGFYLCAWILDSTYEQYFGPGTRLTVT.

This clonotype was seen repeatedly, ten times or more. The chain joins TRBV6-2 or TRBV6-3 to TRBJ2-5, with TRBD1 matching over 10 bases. The CDR3 length is 15 residues. V was clipped by 6 bases and J by 6 bases; unmatched bases: 10. Germline CDR1 reads MNHEY; CDR2 reads SVGEGT. The CDR3 DNA follows: TGTGCCAGCAGCCCCGGGACAGGGGAATTGAAGACCCAGTACTTC. Translation: CASSPGTGELKTQYF.

This clonotype occurred a few times. The chain combines TRBV11-1 with TRBJ1-1; TRBD1 matches at 9 bases. CDR1 and CDR2 from the germline V gene are SGHAT and FQDESV (reference sequence). CDR3 length equals 14 residues. After removal of 10 bases from V and 3 bases from J, the junction contained 9 bases not matched to a gene. This CDR3 is CATVPGQGYTEAFF. CDR3 nucleotide sequence: TGTGCCACCGTCCCGGGACAGGGATACACTGAAGCTTTCTTT.

The chain links TRBV10-1 to TRBJ2-2; 12 bases align to TRBD1. V trimming: 2 bases; J trimming: 4 bases; junction bases outside the gene matches: 2. Germline V gives CDR1 WNHNN, CDR2 SYGVQD (reference sequence). The CDR3 extends over 16 amino acids. CDR3 residues: CASSERGQGATGELFF. CDR3 sequence (DNA): TGCGCCAGCAGTGAGAGGGGACAGGGGGCCACCGGGGAGCTGTTTTTT.

The gene calls are TRBV6-1 and TRBJ2-5, with a weak D call TRBD2 (6 bases). Germline CDR1 reads MNHNS; CDR2 reads SASEGT. The CDR3 spans 16 residues. The germline V and J ends were trimmed by 2 bases and 4 bases, with 17 bases remaining between them. Here the CDR3 DNA reads TGTGCCAGCAGTGAAAGGATAGGGGACTCGGCAGAGACCCAGTACTTC. Its protein is CASSERIGDSAETQYF.

This clonotype came up many times. This rearrangement joins TRBV5-4 to TRBJ2-7; either TRBD1 or TRBD2 may supply D (5 bases each). The V end lost 3 bases, the J end lost 0 bases, and 25 bases lay between the germline ends. Germline V CDR1 and CDR2: SGHNT, YYREEE (reference sequence). CDR3 size: 19 residues. The CDR3: CASSSLPGRRFTSSYEQYF. The CDR3 DNA sequence: TGTGCCAGCAGCTCCTTACCGGGACGTCGTTTCACTAGCTCCTACGAGCAGTACTTC.

This rearrangement joins TRBV20-1 to TRBJ2-7; maybe TRBD2 (6 bases). Trimming left V 4 bases short and J 1 base short, with 8 bases between. The CDR3 sequence is 12 residues long. Per the germline V gene, CDR1 is DFQATT and CDR2 is SNEGSKA (reference sequence). In nucleotides, the CDR3 is TGCAGTGCTACCGGGGGATCCTACGAGCAGTACTTC. It translates to CSATGGSYEQYF.

The chain is built from TRBV7-9 and TRBJ2-1, with 15 bases that match TRBD2. The V gene's germline CDR1 is SEHNR and CDR2 FQNEAQ (reference sequence). The CDR3 extends over 17 amino acids. V was pared by 5 bases and J by 8 bases, with 10 bases of the junction left unmatched. DNA for the CDR3: TGTGCCAGCAGCCTACGGACTAGCGGGGGGGAGTTGGATGAGCAGTTCTTC. It translates to CASSLRTSGGELDEQFF.